The TCR beta chain described here comes from a study of blood T cell repertoires in COVID-19. In its sample, this clone was seen a few times. The CDR3 contains 11 residues. Germline CDR1 is SGHAT and CDR2 is FQNNGV. Trimming removed 5 bases from V and 5 bases from J, with 7 bases in between. Authors' processing steps: Researchers report that nucleated cell counts were estimated from reference gene primer amplification. Measured with immunoSEQ multiplex PCR; TCRdb has only the in-frame clones, and not every one. The DNA was the basis for D and trimming; V, J and clone size are from that table. The sample consists of roughly 170,000 clones, 82% of them appearing once. For recovered donors of Cohort 3, there were two negative PCRs, clearance, or symptom resolution.

The material sequenced was PBMCs or T cells enriched from blood (not recorded which). The TCR sequence derives from a man aged 55 to 70 who had recovered from COVID-19. The chain is built from TRBV11-2 and TRBJ2-7, with D unresolved. The CDR3 DNA sequence: TGTGCCAGCAGCCTGTTAAACGAGCAGTACTTC. Its protein is CASSLLNEQYF.